The clone carrying this TCR beta chain appeared a single time. What it recognizes is unknown. TCRdb analysed the reads with MiXCR anew, one entry per CDR3 protein. The table lists about 320,000 distinct CDR3 sequences, around 9.5% of them singletons. The data were taken from a study of T cell repertoires in cytomegalovirus infection. Study-wide findings and caveats: Summed public TCR beta family frequency identified CMV carriers bearing the relevant HLA. HLA-C-restricted CMV-specific TCR beta clonotypes prevailed in the ex vivo response.

V gave up 4 bases and J gave up 9 bases; unmatched junction bases: 6. This CDR3 region has 14 residues. The germline gives CDR1 LNHDA, CDR2 SQIVND (reference sequence). The source material was PBMCs. This rearrangement joins TRBV19 to TRBJ2-1; TRBD2 matches at 10 bases. This receptor was obtained from a human donor in good health (CMV status not recorded). Some clones in this sample may be carry-over from other donors' samples. The DNA of the CDR3 is TGTGCCAGTAGTAGCGCTAGCGGGAGTATTGAGCAGTTCTTC. The encoded protein is CASSSASGSIEQFF.